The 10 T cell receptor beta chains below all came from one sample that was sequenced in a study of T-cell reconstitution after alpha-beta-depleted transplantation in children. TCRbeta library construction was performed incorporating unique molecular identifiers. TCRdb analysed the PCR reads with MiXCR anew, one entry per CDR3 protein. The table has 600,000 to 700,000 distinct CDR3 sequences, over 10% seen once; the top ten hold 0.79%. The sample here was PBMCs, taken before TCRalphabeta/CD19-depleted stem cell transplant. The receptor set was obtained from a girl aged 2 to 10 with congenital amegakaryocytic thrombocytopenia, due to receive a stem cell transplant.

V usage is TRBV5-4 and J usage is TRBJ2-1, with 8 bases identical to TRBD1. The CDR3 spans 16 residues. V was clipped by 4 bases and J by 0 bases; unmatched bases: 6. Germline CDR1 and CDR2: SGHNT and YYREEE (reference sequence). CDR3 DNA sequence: TGTGCCAGCAGCCCGGCGGGACAGGACTCCTACAATGAGCAGTTCTTC. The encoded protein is CASSPAGQDSYNEQFF.

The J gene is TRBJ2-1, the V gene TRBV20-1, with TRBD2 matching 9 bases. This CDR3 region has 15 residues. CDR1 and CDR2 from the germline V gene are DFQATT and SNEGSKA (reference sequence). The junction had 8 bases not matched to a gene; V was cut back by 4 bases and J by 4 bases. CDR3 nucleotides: TGCAGTGCTACAGACCTAGCGGGAATTTACAATGAGCAGTTCTTC. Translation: CSATDLAGIYNEQFF.

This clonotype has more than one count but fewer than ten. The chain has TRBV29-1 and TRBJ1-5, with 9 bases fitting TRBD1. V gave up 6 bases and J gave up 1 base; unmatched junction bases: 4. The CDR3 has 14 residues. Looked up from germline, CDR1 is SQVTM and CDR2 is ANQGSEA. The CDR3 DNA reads TGCAGCGTGACACAGGGGGCGAGCAATCAGCCCCAGCATTTT. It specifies CSVTQGASNQPQHF.

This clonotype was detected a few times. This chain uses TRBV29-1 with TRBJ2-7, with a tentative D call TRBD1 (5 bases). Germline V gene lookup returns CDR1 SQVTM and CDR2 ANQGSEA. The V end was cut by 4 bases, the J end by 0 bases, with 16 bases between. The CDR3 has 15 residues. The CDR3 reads CSVGGLTTPSYEQYF. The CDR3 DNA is TGCAGCGTTGGGGGCCTTACGACCCCCTCCTACGAGCAGTACTTC.

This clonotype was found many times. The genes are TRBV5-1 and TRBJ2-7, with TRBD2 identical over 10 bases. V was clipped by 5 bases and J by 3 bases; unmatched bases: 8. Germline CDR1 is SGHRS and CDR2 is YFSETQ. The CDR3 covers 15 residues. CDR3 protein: CASRSGTSANYEQYF. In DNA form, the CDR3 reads TGCGCCAGCAGATCCGGGACTAGCGCTAACTACGAGCAGTACTTC.

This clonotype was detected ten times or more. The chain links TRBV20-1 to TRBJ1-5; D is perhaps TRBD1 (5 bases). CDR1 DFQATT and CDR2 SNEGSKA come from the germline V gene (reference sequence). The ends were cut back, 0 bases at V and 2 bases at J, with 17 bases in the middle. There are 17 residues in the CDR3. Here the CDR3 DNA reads TGCAGTGCTAGAGATCGCCTCGGGACGGGTGGCAATCAGCCCCAGCATTTT. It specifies CSARDRLGTGGNQPQHF.

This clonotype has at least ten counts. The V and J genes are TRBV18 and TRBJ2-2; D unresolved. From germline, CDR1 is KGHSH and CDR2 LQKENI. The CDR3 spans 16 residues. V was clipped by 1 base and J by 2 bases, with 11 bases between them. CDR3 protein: CASSPRLLDNTGELFF. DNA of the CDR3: TGTGCCAGCTCACCACGCTTACTGGACAACACCGGGGAGCTGTTTTTT. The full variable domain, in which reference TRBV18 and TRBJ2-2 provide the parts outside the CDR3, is NAGVMQNPRHLVRRRGQEARLRCSPMKGHSHVYWYRQLPEEGLKFMVYLQKENIIDESGMPKERFSAEFPKEGPSILRIQQVVRGDSAAYFCASSPRLLDNTGELFFGEGSRLTVL.

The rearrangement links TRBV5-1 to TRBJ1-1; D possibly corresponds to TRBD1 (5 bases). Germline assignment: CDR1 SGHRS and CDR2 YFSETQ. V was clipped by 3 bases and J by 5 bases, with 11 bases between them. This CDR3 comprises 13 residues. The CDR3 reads CASSSPGITEAFF. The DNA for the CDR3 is TGCGCCAGCAGCTCTCCAGGGATTACTGAAGCTTTCTTT.

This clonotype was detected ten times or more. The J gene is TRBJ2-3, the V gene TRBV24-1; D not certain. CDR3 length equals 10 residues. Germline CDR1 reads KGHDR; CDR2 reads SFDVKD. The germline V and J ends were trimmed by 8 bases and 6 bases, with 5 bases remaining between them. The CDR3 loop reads CATNSDTQYF. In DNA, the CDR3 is TGTGCCACCAATAGCGATACGCAGTATTTT.

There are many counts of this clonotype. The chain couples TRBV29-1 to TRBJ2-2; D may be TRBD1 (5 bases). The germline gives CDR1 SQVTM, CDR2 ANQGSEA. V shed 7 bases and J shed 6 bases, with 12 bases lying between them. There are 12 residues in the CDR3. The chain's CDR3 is CSAQGSPGELFF. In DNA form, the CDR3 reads TGCAGCGCCCAGGGTTCCCCCGGGGAGCTGTTTTTT.